The rows below give T cell receptor beta chains drawn from one sample of a study of T and B cells in COVID-19 patients. Using its own MiXCR run on the multiplex PCR reads, TCRdb lists one record per CDR3 protein. This sample carries about 3,800 distinct CDR3 sequences, 23% of them seen once, and the ten largest clones take approximately 28%. Source material: blood. The receptors were sampled from a human donor with active COVID-19. CDR3s include the opening cysteine and the closing phenylalanine or tryptophan. The D gene is left open where the match is weak. A row's size may be missing; if present it is once, few, many or a size class.

D	size	J	V	CDR3	DNA
TRBD1	medium-sized	TRBJ1-5	TRBV27	CASSFGIGTGGGQPQHF	TGTGCCAGCAGTTTCGGGATCGGGACAGGGGGTGGGCAGCCCCAGCATTTT
-	-	TRBJ1-3	TRBV11-2	CASSLNSGNTIYF	TGTGCCAGCAGCTTGAACTCTGGAAACACCATATATTTT
TRBD1	many	TRBJ2-5	TRBV12-3/TRBV12-4	CASSPGTGAIETQYF	TGTGCCAGCAGTCCCGGGACAGGGGCCATCGAGACCCAGTACTTC
-	medium-sized	TRBJ1-5	TRBV19	CASSTLWGSSNQPQHF	TGTGCCAGTAGTACCCTTTGGGGTTCCAGCAATCAGCCCCAGCATTTT
-	medium-sized	TRBJ2-7	TRBV5-6	CASRNGLVSPYEEQYF	TGTGCCAGCAGAAACGGGCTAGTTTCTCCCTACGAGGAGCAGTACTTC
-	many	TRBJ2-7	TRBV7-6	CASSLGGMDSLTYEQYF	TGTGCCAGCAGCTTAGGTGGGATGGACAGTTTAACCTACGAGCAGTACTTC
-	medium-sized	TRBJ2-1	TRBV30	CAWSILTRAYNEQFF	TGTGCCTGGAGTATTCTTACAAGGGCCTACAATGAGCAGTTCTTC
TRBD2	medium-sized	TRBJ2-2	TRBV6-5	CASSYGAGGTGELFF	TGTGCCAGCAGTTACGGGGCGGGGGGCACCGGGGAGCTGTTTTTT
TRBD1	-	TRBJ1-1	TRBV7-9	CASSWTGGRKNTEAFF	TGTGCCAGCAGCTGGACAGGGGGCCGGAAGAACACTGAAGCTTTCTTT
TRBD1	medium-sized	TRBJ1-1	TRBV6-5	CASNTPQGAWTEAFF	TGTGCCAGCAACACACCTCAGGGGGCATGGACTGAAGCTTTCTTT
-	few	TRBJ2-1	TRBV5-1	CASSLVRQESTNEQFF	TGCGCCAGCAGCTTGGTTCGACAGGAATCTACCAATGAGCAGTTCTTC
TRBD1	medium-sized	TRBJ1-6	TRBV19	CASSMGTANSPLHF	TGTGCCAGTAGTATGGGGACAGCTAATTCACCCCTCCACTTT
TRBD2	-	TRBJ2-3	TRBV7-3	CAELGGLAGESTDTQYF	TGTGCCGAGTTAGGGGGACTAGCGGGGGAAAGCACAGATACGCAGTATTTT
-	-	TRBJ2-1	TRBV7-9	CASSSFGGLVNEQFF	TGTGCCAGCAGCTCCTTCGGAGGTTTGGTAAATGAGCAGTTCTTC
TRBD1	-	TRBJ1-5	TRBV6-2/TRBV6-3	CASSPDRDPQPQHF	TGTGCCAGCAGTCCGGACAGGGACCCTCAGCCCCAGCATTTT
-	few	TRBJ1-2	TRBV21-1	CASGQIPENGYTF	TGTGCCAGCGGACAAATACCAGAGAATGGCTACACCTTC
TRBD1	-	TRBJ1-2	TRBV11-3	CASSLDITGGGYGYTF	TGTGCCAGCAGCTTAGATATTACAGGGGGAGGATATGGCTACACCTTC
-	-	TRBJ2-1	TRBV10-2	CASSGGRSSYNEQFF	TGCGCCAGCAGTGGGGGGCGGAGCTCCTACAATGAGCAGTTCTTC
-	medium-sized	TRBJ2-3	TRBV27	CASSSRPTDTQYF	TGTGCCAGCAGTTCCAGGCCAACAGATACGCAGTATTTT
-	medium-sized	TRBJ2-2	TRBV19	CASSISGGQGFSWNTGELFF	TGTGCCAGTAGTATATCGGGTGGGCAGGGTTTTTCATGGAACACCGGGGAGCTGTTTTTT
-	-	TRBJ1-1	TRBV27	CASSLFVRVNGEAFF	TGTGCCAGCAGTTTATTCGTTAGGGTCAATGGGGAAGCTTTCTTT
TRBD1	once	TRBJ1-2	TRBV29-1	CSAGTGYGYTF	TGCAGCGCCGGGACAGGGTATGGCTACACCTTC
-	-	TRBJ2-7	TRBV13	CASSLEGQGTYEQYF	TGTGCCAGCAGCTTAGAGGGGCAGGGAACCTACGAGCAGTACTTC
-	few	TRBJ1-2	TRBV10-3	CAISESSQSGYTF	TGTGCCATCAGTGAGTCGTCCCAGTCAGGCTACACCTTC
TRBD2	-	TRBJ2-3	TRBV11-3	CASSLDLAGGLDTQYF	TGTGCCAGCAGCTTAGATCTAGCGGGGGGGCTAGATACGCAGTATTTT
-	medium-sized	TRBJ2-1	TRBV30	CAWSGGRPWSDEQFF	TGTGCCTGGAGTGGCGGTAGGCCTTGGTCGGATGAGCAGTTCTTC
TRBD1	-	TRBJ2-2	TRBV19	CASRPRTGPNTGELFF	TGTGCCAGTAGACCTCGGACAGGGCCGAACACCGGGGAGCTGTTTTTT
-	large	TRBJ2-1	TRBV29-1	CSVGLGPGARQFF	TGCAGCGTTGGATTAGGTCCAGGCGCCCGGCAGTTCTTC
-	-	TRBJ2-5	TRBV5-1	CASKRGAGGGSQYF	TGTGCCAGCAAGCGAGGGGCAGGGGGGGGGTCCCAGTACTTC
-	-	TRBJ1-6	TRBV4-3	CASSQSTGFGNSPLHF	TGCGCCAGCAGCCAGTCTACAGGGTTCGGGAATTCACCCCTCCACTTT
-	medium-sized	TRBJ1-5	TRBV6-5	CASSSGVGQPQHF	TGTGCCAGCAGTTCCGGGGTAGGCCAGCCCCAGCATTTT
-	medium-sized	TRBJ1-6	TRBV6-5	CASSFQGPYNSPLHF	TGTGCCAGCAGTTTCCAGGGCCCCTATAATTCACCCCTCCACTTT
-	-	TRBJ1-1	TRBV14	CASSQVLGNTEAFF	TGTGCCAGCAGCCAAGTCCTGGGGAACACTGAAGCTTTCTTT
-	-	TRBJ1-2	TRBV5-1	CASSLEGGIYGYTF	TGCGCCAGCAGCTTGGAAGGAGGGATTTATGGCTACACCTTC
TRBD1	medium-sized	TRBJ1-1	TRBV5-4	CASSTQTGGNTEAFF	TGTGCCAGCAGCACACAGACAGGGGGAAACACTGAAGCTTTCTTT
TRBD1	-	TRBJ2-3	TRBV5-1	CASSLDRGNTDTQYF	TGCGCCAGCAGCTTAGACAGGGGGAACACAGATACGCAGTATTTT
-	medium-sized	TRBJ2-7	TRBV6-5	CATTPDGAYEQYF	TGTGCCACCACCCCCGACGGAGCCTACGAGCAGTACTTC
TRBD2	medium-sized	TRBJ2-5	TRBV30	CAWSLAGGTRAQYF	TGTGCCTGGAGTCTAGCGGGGGGGACCAGGGCCCAGTACTTC
-	few	TRBJ1-6	TRBV5-1	CASSLEGQRNSPLHF	TGCGCCAGCAGCTTGGAAGGACAGAGGAATTCACCCCTCCACTTT
TRBD1	few	TRBJ1-1	TRBV12-3/TRBV12-4	CASSWGQASTEAFF	TGTGCCAGCAGCTGGGGACAGGCGAGCACTGAAGCTTTCTTT
TRBD2	few	TRBJ2-6	TRBV9	CASSVVGGGSGSGANVLTF	TGTGCCAGCAGCGTAGTGGGGGGGGGGTCAGGCTCTGGGGCCAACGTCCTGACTTTC
-	few	TRBJ2-3	TRBV2	CASSPGTYGFTQYF	TGTGCCAGCAGTCCCGGGACTTACGGATTTACGCAGTATTTT
TRBD1	-	TRBJ2-1	TRBV6-5	CASSPTGGPYNEQFF	TGTGCCAGCAGCCCTACAGGGGGGCCCTACAATGAGCAGTTCTTC
TRBD1	large	TRBJ2-2	TRBV29-1	CSVVTGGGGELFF	TGCAGCGTTGTAACAGGGGGCGGCGGGGAGCTGTTTTTT
TRBD1	few	TRBJ1-4	TRBV15	CATSRGTGEEKLFF	TGTGCCACCAGCAGGGGGACAGGGGAAGAAAAACTGTTTTTT
-	medium-sized	TRBJ2-5	TRBV5-6	CASSLLAGAGETQYF	TGTGCCAGCAGCTTGCTGGCGGGGGCTGGGGAGACCCAGTACTTC
TRBD1	few	TRBJ1-2	TRBV4-3	CASSRGTANYGYTF	TGCGCCAGCAGCCGCGGGACAGCTAACTATGGCTACACCTTC
TRBD2	-	TRBJ2-2	TRBV19	CASSMTSATGELFF	TGTGCCAGTAGTATGACTAGCGCCACCGGGGAGCTGTTTTTT
TRBD2	-	TRBJ2-7	TRBV20-1	CSARSGTSSTLEQYF	TGCAGTGCTAGATCCGGGACTAGCTCGACACTGGAGCAGTACTTC
TRBD1	medium-sized	TRBJ1-1	TRBV27	CASSPRTGANTEAFF	TGTGCCAGCAGTCCCCGGACAGGGGCTAACACTGAAGCTTTCTTT
-	-	TRBJ2-5	TRBV14	CASSHLGTAGQETQYF	TGTGCCAGCAGCCACCTAGGGACGGCCGGACAAGAGACCCAGTACTTC
TRBD1	large	TRBJ1-2	TRBV29-1	CSVLQGRTGYTF	TGCAGCGTTCTACAGGGGAGGACTGGCTACACCTTC
TRBD1	many	TRBJ1-5	TRBV19	CASSIVQGNQPQHF	TGTGCCAGTAGTATAGTACAGGGGAATCAGCCCCAGCATTTT
-	medium-sized	TRBJ2-3	TRBV6-1	CASSSVVGTDTQYF	TGTGCCAGCAGTAGTGTGGTTGGCACAGATACGCAGTATTTT
TRBD1	many	TRBJ1-2	TRBV5-5	CASSLAPFGQGASGYTF	TGTGCCAGCAGTTTGGCCCCCTTTGGACAGGGGGCCTCTGGCTACACCTTC
TRBD1	medium-sized	TRBJ1-6	TRBV5-4	CASSPDRNSPLHF	TGTGCCAGCAGCCCGGACAGGAATTCACCCCTCCACTTT
-	large	TRBJ1-4	TRBV29-1	CSALPATTNEKLFF	TGCAGCGCCCTCCCGGCAACAACTAATGAAAAACTGTTTTTT
-	few	TRBJ1-3	TRBV28	CASGEGGSGNTIYF	TGTGCCAGCGGGGAGGGGGGCTCTGGAAACACCATATATTTT
-	-	TRBJ1-2	TRBV20-1	CSARVGPGTFSSVNYGYTF	TGCAGTGCTAGAGTGGGTCCGGGAACTTTTTCGTCGGTCAACTATGGCTACACCTTC